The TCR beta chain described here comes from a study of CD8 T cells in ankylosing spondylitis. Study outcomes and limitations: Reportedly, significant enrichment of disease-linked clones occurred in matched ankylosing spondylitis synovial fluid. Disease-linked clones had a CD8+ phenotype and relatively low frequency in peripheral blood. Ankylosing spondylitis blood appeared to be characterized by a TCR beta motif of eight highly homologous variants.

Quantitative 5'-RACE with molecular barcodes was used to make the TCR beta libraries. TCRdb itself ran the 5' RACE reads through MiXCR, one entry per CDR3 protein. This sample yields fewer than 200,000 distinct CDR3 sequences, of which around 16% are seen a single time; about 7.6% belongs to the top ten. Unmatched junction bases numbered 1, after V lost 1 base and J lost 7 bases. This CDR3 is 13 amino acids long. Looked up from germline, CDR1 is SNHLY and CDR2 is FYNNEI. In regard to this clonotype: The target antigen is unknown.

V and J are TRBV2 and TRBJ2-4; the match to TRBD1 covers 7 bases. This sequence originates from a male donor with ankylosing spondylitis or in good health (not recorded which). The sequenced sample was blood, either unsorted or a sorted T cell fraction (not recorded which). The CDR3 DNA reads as TGTGCCAGCAGTGAAGAAGGGGGCAACATTCAGTACTTC. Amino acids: CASSEEGGNIQYF.